This passage covers 14 T cell receptor beta chains from one sample sequenced in a study of neoadjuvant anti-PD-1 for oral cavity cancer. Documented time point: after neoadjuvant nivolumab, at surgical resection. Generated by immunoSEQ multiplex PCR, the TCRdb table keeps only in-frame clones and is missing some. The top ten clones hold around 3.5% of a sample with around 8,000 clones, about three fifths of them seen once. Sequencing was performed on PBMCs, taken after nivolumab (anti-PD-1) treatment. The receptors were sampled from a person between 40 and 85 years old with oral cavity squamous cell carcinoma.

The chain couples TRBV7-2 to TRBJ2-5; 7 bases line up with TRBD1. Trimming cost V 2 bases and J 4 bases; bases outside gene matches: 4. This CDR3 region has 14 residues. CDR1 and CDR2 (germline): SGHTA, FQGNSA. The CDR3 nucleotides are TGTGCCAGCAGCTTATACAGGGGCGGAGAGACCCAGTACTTC. Its translation is CASSLYRGGETQYF. The whole variable domain, filled in from reference TRBV7-2 and TRBJ2-5, reads GAGVSQSPSNKVTEKGKDVELRCDPISGHTALYWYRQSLGQGLEFLIYFQGNSAPDKSGLPSDRFSAERTGGSVSTLTIQRTQQEDSAVYLCASSLYRGGETQYFGPGTRLLVL.

The rearrangement uses TRBV19 and TRBJ2-2; 8 positions agree with TRBD1. V shed 5 bases, J shed 3 bases, and the junction held 2 bases outside the gene matches. The CDR3 is made up of 14 amino acids. The germline V gene has CDR1 LNHDA and CDR2 SQIVND (reference sequence). CDR3 in amino acids: CASSQGADTGELFF. The CDR3 nucleotides read TGTGCCAGTAGTCAGGGGGCGGACACCGGGGAGCTGTTTTTT. Together with reference TRBV19 and TRBJ2-2, the CDR3 gives the full variable domain: DGGITQSPKYLFRKEGQNVTLSCEQNLNHDAMYWYRQDPGQGLRLIYYSQIVNDFQKGDIAEGYSVSREKKESFPLTVTSAQKNPTAFYLCASSQGADTGELFFGEGSRLTVL.

The chain uses TRBV7-2 and TRBJ2-6; D is undetermined. Per germline, CDR1 SGHTA and CDR2 FQGNSA. The CDR3 loop spans 16 amino acids. The V gene lost 1 base and the J gene lost 6 bases, with 13 bases spanning the gap. The CDR3 DNA follows: TGTGCCAGCAGCTTAGTTCTCGGGTATCCGGCCAACGTCCTGACTTTC. Protein product: CASSLVLGYPANVLTF.

The V and J genes are TRBV18 and TRBJ1-2; no definite D call. The length of the CDR3 is 13 residues. CDR1 is KGHSH and CDR2 is LQKENI in the germline V gene. Trimming stripped 6 bases from V and 7 bases from J, with 15 bases between. The CDR3 loop reads CASSPGGVRGYTF. The CDR3, as DNA: TGTGCCAGCTCCCCAGGAGGCGTGCGTGGCTACACCTTC.

The rearrangement joins TRBV6-5 to TRBJ1-2; tentative D call: TRBD1 (5 bases). This CDR3 is 12 amino acids long. The germline gives CDR1 MNHEY, CDR2 SVGAGI. Deletions cut 6 bases from V and 14 bases from J, with 19 bases between. The DNA for the CDR3 is TGTGCCAGCAGATCTTCCGGGGCCCCTGGGACCTTC. It is translated as CASRSSGAPGTF.

The chain combines TRBV7-9 with TRBJ1-2; D remains ambiguous. The V gene's germline CDR1 is SEHNR and CDR2 FQNEAQ (reference sequence). V lost 1 base and J 2 bases, leaving 8 bases between the germline ends. The CDR3 spans 14 residues. The CDR3 sequence is CASSLVVTNYGYTF. Written as DNA, the CDR3 is TGTGCCAGCAGCTTAGTGGTAACAAACTATGGCTACACCTTC.

This chain links TRBV19 with TRBJ1-1, with 7 bases lining up with TRBD1. V gave up 3 bases and J gave up 2 bases; unmatched junction bases: 6. CDR3 length: 15 amino acids. Looked up from germline, CDR1 is LNHDA and CDR2 is SQIVND (reference sequence). CDR3 in amino acids: CASSISTGRNTEAFF. The CDR3 DNA is TGTGCCAGTAGTATTTCGACAGGGAGAAACACTGAAGCTTTCTTT.

The rearrangement joins TRBV7-3 to TRBJ1-2; D is perhaps TRBD1 (5 bases). The CDR3 sequence is 15 residues long. The germline CDR1 and CDR2 sequences are SGHTA and FQGTGA. Trimming cost V 5 bases and J 0 bases, with 13 bases left between them. In nucleotides, the CDR3 is TGTGCCAGCAGCCCCGGGGGGGGAGCTAACTATGGCTACACCTTC. Its protein is CASSPGGGANYGYTF.

This clone showed up just a few times. V usage is TRBV30 and J usage is TRBJ2-1; possibly TRBD2 for D (5 bases). Trimming pared 2 bases from V and 9 bases from J, leaving 11 bases between. Germline CDR1 GTSNPN, CDR2 SVGIG (reference sequence). CDR3 length: 12 amino acids. This CDR3 is CAWSKEDGEQFF. The CDR3 DNA sequence: TGTGCCTGGAGTAAGGAGGATGGTGAGCAGTTCTTC.

The chain joins TRBV7-3 to TRBJ2-2, with a tentative D call TRBD1 (5 bases). Trimming removed 3 bases at V and 0 bases at J, with 8 bases between. This CDR3 is 15 amino acids long. Germline V gene sequence: CDR1 SGHTA, CDR2 FQGTGA. The CDR3 sequence: CASSLTVSNTGELFF. CDR3 DNA sequence: TGTGCCAGCAGCTTGACAGTTTCGAACACCGGGGAGCTGTTTTTT. Full variable domain (outside the CDR3, taken from reference TRBV7-3 and TRBJ2-2): GAGVSQTPSNKVTEKGKYVELRCDPISGHTALYWYRQSLGQGPEFLIYFQGTGAADDSGLPNDRFFAVRPEGSVSTLKIQRTERGDSAVYLCASSLTVSNTGELFFGEGSRLTVL.

This clone was detected a few times. The DNA for the CDR3 is TGCGCCAGCAGCTTGGAGTTCGGGGTCGCAACTAATGAAAAACTGTTTTTT. Amino acids: CASSLEFGVATNEKLFF. The chain recombines TRBV5-1 with TRBJ1-4; the D is unclear. Germline CDR1 SGHRS, CDR2 YFSETQ. This CDR3 spans 17 amino acids. Trimming took 0 bases from V and 0 from J, leaving 12 bases between them.

The V call is TRBV28, the J call TRBJ1-1; a possible D gene is TRBD1 (6 bases). Trimming took 6 bases from V and 0 from J, leaving 8 bases between them. The CDR3 consists of 13 residues. The germline V gene has CDR1 MDHEN and CDR2 SYDVKM. The CDR3 reads CASRDSLNTEAFF. The CDR3 coding sequence is TGTGCCAGCAGGGACAGTCTGAACACTGAAGCTTTCTTT.

This chain links TRBV6-1 with TRBJ2-7; possibly TRBD1 for D (5 bases). Germline CDR1 reads MNHNS; CDR2 reads SASEGT. CDR3 length: 15 residues. Deletions cut 1 base from V and 2 bases from J, with 12 bases between. The chain's CDR3 is CASSEEGHVPYEQYF. In DNA form, the CDR3 reads TGTGCCAGCAGTGAAGAGGGGCATGTTCCCTACGAGCAGTACTTC.

This chain joins TRBV2 and TRBJ2-7, with 11 nucleotides matching TRBD1. CDR3 length: 15 residues. Unmatched junction bases numbered 5, after V lost 5 bases and J lost 2 bases. Germline assignment: CDR1 SNHLY and CDR2 FYNNEI. CDR3 protein: CASSRTGGGPYEQYF. The CDR3 DNA is TGTGCCAGCAGTCGGACAGGGGGCGGACCCTACGAGCAGTACTTC.